This T cell receptor (beta chain) was identified during a study of T cell responses to AZD1222 COVID-19 vaccine. Overall study findings and caveats: Only after the peak T cell response were repertoires sampled. Females outnumbered males among donors, who were mostly white British; clonal diversity was possibly underestimated.

Between the trimmed V and J ends, which lost 7 bases and 1 base, there was a span of 16 bases. CDR3 length: 15 amino acids. CDR1 MNHEY and CDR2 SVGAGI come from the germline V gene. Measured with immunoSEQ multiplex PCR; TCRdb has only the in-frame clones, and not every one. The sample records over 110,000 clones, around 94% being singletons. About this clone itself: Its antigen is unknown.

This rearrangement joins TRBV6-5 to TRBJ1-1; weak D call: TRBD1 (5 bases). The source of this sequence is an adult who received the AZD1222 COVID-19 vaccine. Sequences were derived from peripheral blood, sampled 28 days after the second AZD1222 dose. CDR3 sequence: CASKKARVGNTEAFF. In DNA, the CDR3 is TGTGCCAGCAAAAAAGCCAGGGTTGGGAACACTGAAGCTTTCTTT.